A single sample gave rise to the 20 T cell receptor beta chains below, sequenced in a study of blood T cell repertoires in COVID-19. Some clones are missing from TCRdb's copy, which holds only in-frame ones; the method was immunoSEQ multiplex PCR. Here the sample spans 110,000 or so clones, approximately 87% being singletons. Sequences were obtained from peripheral blood. The receptors here all came from a woman in her forties or fifties with acute or convalescent COVID-19.

V usage is TRBV7-2 and J usage is TRBJ2-3; no reliable D call. This CDR3 is 12 amino acids long. Germline CDR1 SGHTA, CDR2 FQGNSA. Trimming pared 2 bases from V and 2 bases from J, leaving 2 bases between. The CDR3 sequence is CASSLYTDTQYF. Here the CDR3 DNA reads TGTGCCAGCAGCTTATACACAGATACGCAGTATTTT. Full variable domain (rest looked up from reference TRBV7-2 and TRBJ2-3): GAGVSQSPSNKVTEKGKDVELRCDPISGHTALYWYRQSLGQGLEFLIYFQGNSAPDKSGLPSDRFSAERTGGSVSTLTIQRTQQEDSAVYLCASSLYTDTQYFGPGTRLTVL.

The chain joins TRBV11-2 to TRBJ2-2; possibly TRBD1 for D (5 bases). The CDR3 runs to 15 residues. V gave up 5 bases and J gave up 1 base, with 11 bases separating them. The germline V gene has CDR1 SGHAT and CDR2 FQNNGV. The CDR3: CASSGWGQNTGELFF. Written as DNA, the CDR3 is TGTGCCAGCAGCGGGTGGGGCCAGAACACCGGGGAGCTGTTTTTT.

The rearrangement uses TRBV15 and TRBJ1-4, with D uncertain. The V gene lost 8 bases and the J gene lost 3 bases, with 19 bases spanning the gap. Germline CDR1 reads LNHNV; CDR2 reads YYDKDF (reference sequence). This CDR3 has 16 residues. CDR3 coding DNA: TGTGCCACCGGGAGCGCGCGGCGAAACTCTAATGAAAAACTGTTTTTT. Its translation: CATGSARRNSNEKLFF.

The rearrangement uses TRBV5-5 and TRBJ1-5; 7 nucleotides line up with TRBD1. V trimming: 4 bases; J trimming: 7 bases; junction bases outside the gene matches: 11. Germline V CDR1 and CDR2: SGHKS, YYEKEE (reference sequence). This CDR3 has 15 residues. CDR3 sequence: CASSPYDRDRQPQHF. As DNA, the CDR3 is TGTGCCAGCAGCCCTTACGACAGGGATCGCCAGCCCCAGCATTTT.

This clone occurred once. The chain couples TRBV10-1 to TRBJ2-3; D is perhaps TRBD1 (5 bases). The CDR3 covers 14 residues. Trimming cost V 7 bases and J 0 bases, with 11 bases left between them. Per the germline V gene, CDR1 is WNHNN and CDR2 is SYGVQD (reference sequence). DNA of the CDR3: TGCGCCAGCAAGGGGCTATCGAGCACAGATACGCAGTATTTT. It is translated as CASKGLSSTDTQYF.

The table lists this clone with a few counts. The gene calls are TRBV18 and TRBJ2-2; maybe TRBD2 (6 bases). From germline, CDR1 is KGHSH and CDR2 LQKENI. The CDR3 runs to 15 residues. Trimming pared 2 bases from V and 3 bases from J, leaving 10 bases between. The CDR3 region has the DNA TGTGCCAGCTCACCAGGGGGGACGGACACCGGGGAGCTGTTTTTT. It yields the protein CASSPGGTDTGELFF.

V and J are TRBV4-1 and TRBJ1-6, with D unresolved. The V gene lost 5 bases and the J gene lost 5 bases, with 16 bases spanning the gap. Per the germline V gene, CDR1 is MGHRA and CDR2 is YSYEKL. This CDR3 has 16 residues. The CDR3 is CASSWTEGIDNSPLHF. The DNA for the CDR3 is TGCGCCAGCAGCTGGACTGAAGGGATTGATAATTCACCCCTCCACTTT.

This chain uses TRBV5-1 with TRBJ1-2; a possible D gene is TRBD1 (6 bases). The germline gives CDR1 SGHRS, CDR2 YFSETQ. The CDR3 sequence is 14 residues long. The V and J ends lost 4 bases and 2 bases respectively, with 12 bases between them. This CDR3 reads CASSPQGPNYGYTF. Written as DNA, the CDR3 is TGCGCCAGCAGCCCCCAGGGGCCAAACTATGGCTACACCTTC.

The V call is TRBV4-2, the J call TRBJ1-3; D gene uncertain. The CDR3 runs 15 residues. Germline V gene data show CDR1 as LGHNA and CDR2 as YNFKEQ. Between the trimmed V and J ends, which lost 0 bases and 0 bases, there was a span of 6 bases. CDR3 residues: CASSQDYYSGNTIYF. The CDR3 DNA reads as TGTGCCAGCAGCCAAGATTACTACTCTGGAAACACCATATATTTT.

This chain joins TRBV19 and TRBJ2-3; the match to TRBD2 covers 12 bases. Losses at the gene ends were 7 bases for V and 2 bases for J; bases not matched to a gene: 7. CDR1 and CDR2 (germline): LNHDA, SQIVND (reference sequence). This CDR3 spans 16 amino acids. CDR3 loop: CASKKLAGGATDTQYF. DNA of the CDR3: TGTGCCAGTAAAAAGCTAGCGGGGGGGGCCACAGATACGCAGTATTTT.

The rearrangement links TRBV6-6 to TRBJ1-5; tentative D call: TRBD1 (6 bases). This CDR3 has 16 residues. CDR1 is MNHNY, CDR2 SVGAGI, per germline (reference sequence). The V and J ends lost 2 bases and 4 bases respectively, with 15 bases between them. Written as DNA, the CDR3 is TGTGCCAGCAGTTACGGAACAGGGCGTGGGAATCAGCCCCAGCATTTT. This gives the protein CASSYGTGRGNQPQHF.

V is TRBV18 and J is TRBJ2-3; D unclear. CDR3 length equals 14 residues. V was clipped by 3 bases and J by 0 bases, with 7 bases between them. The V gene's germline CDR1 is KGHSH and CDR2 LQKENI. CDR3 sequence (DNA): TGTGCCAGCTCACCGTTTACTAGCACAGATACGCAGTATTTT. Residues: CASSPFTSTDTQYF.

This rearrangement joins TRBV5-1 to TRBJ2-3; TRBD2 agrees at 9 bases. CDR3 length equals 16 residues. The germline V gene encodes CDR1 SGHRS and CDR2 YFSETQ. The V segment lost 0 bases and the J segment 2 bases; nucleotides outside the gene matches: 4. The CDR3 coding sequence is TGCGCCAGCAGCTTGGGGCTAGCGGGGACCACAGATACGCAGTATTTT. Its translation is CASSLGLAGTTDTQYF.

CDR3 protein: CASSPRGINTEAFF. The CDR3 DNA reads TGTGCCAGCAGCCCCAGGGGGATAAACACTGAAGCTTTCTTT. The chain is built from TRBV5-4 and TRBJ1-1; 7 bases fit TRBD1. Trimming cost V 4 bases and J 2 bases; bases outside gene matches: 5. Germline V gene data show CDR1 as SGHNT and CDR2 as YYREEE (reference sequence). CDR3 length equals 14 residues.

This sequence joins TRBV11-3 and TRBJ2-7; D might be TRBD1 (5 bases). There are 13 residues in the CDR3. V dropped 3 bases and J dropped 7 bases, with 13 bases sitting between them. Germline V lookup: CDR1 SGHNT, CDR2 YENEEA. The CDR3 DNA follows: TGTGCCAGCAGCTTTCGGGTAGGGGTTGAGCAGTACTTC. Translating gives CASSFRVGVEQYF.

J is TRBJ2-1 and V is TRBV7-2, with a tentative D call TRBD1 (6 bases). The V and J ends lost 5 bases and 5 bases respectively, with 19 bases between them. The CDR3 spans 16 residues. Germline CDR1 and CDR2: SGHTA and FQGNSA. The CDR3: CASSPRGRNLDNEQFF. The CDR3 DNA sequence: TGTGCCAGCAGCCCCAGGGGACGGAACTTAGACAATGAGCAGTTCTTC.

The chain combines TRBV2 with TRBJ2-7, with 7 bases lining up with TRBD1. The J segment lost 2 bases and the V segment lost 5 bases, leaving 6 bases of the junction unmatched. Per germline, CDR1 SNHLY and CDR2 FYNNEI. The CDR3 totals 14 residues. In nucleotides, the CDR3 is TGTGCCAGCAGTCCGGGACAGTTTACCTACGAGCAGTACTTC. The encoded protein is CASSPGQFTYEQYF.

V and J are TRBV7-3 and TRBJ1-1, with 7 bases fitting TRBD1. The CDR3 has 16 amino acids. Germline values: CDR1 SGHTA, CDR2 FQGTGA. J gave up 0 bases and V 0 bases, and 4 bases lay outside the gene matches. Here the CDR3 reads CASSLTGTEMNTEAFF. CDR3 nucleotides: TGTGCCAGCAGCTTAACCGGGACAGAGATGAACACTGAAGCTTTCTTT. Full variable domain (outside the CDR3, taken from reference TRBV7-3 and TRBJ1-1): GAGVSQTPSNKVTEKGKYVELRCDPISGHTALYWYRQSLGQGPEFLIYFQGTGAADDSGLPNDRFFAVRPEGSVSTLKIQRTERGDSAVYLCASSLTGTEMNTEAFFGQGTRLTVV.

The chain recombines TRBV10-3 with TRBJ1-2; 10 nucleotides line up with TRBD1. The CDR3 has 15 amino acids. V shed 8 bases and J 5 bases; nucleotides not matched to a gene: 11. Germline-derived CDR1 and CDR2 are ENHRY and SYGVKD. In DNA, the CDR3 is TGTGCCATCTCCGTCGGGACAGGGGAAAGTTATGGCTACACCTTC. The encoded protein is CAISVGTGESYGYTF.

This clone was recorded only once. This sequence joins TRBV20-1 and TRBJ1-3; no definite D call. Germline assignment: CDR1 DFQATT and CDR2 SNEGSKA (reference sequence). This CDR3 is 11 amino acids long. DNA for the CDR3: TGCAGCGCTTATAGAGGAAACACCATATATTTT. Residues: CSAYRGNTIYF.